The rows below give T cell receptor beta chains drawn from one sample of a study of cytomegalovirus exposure and HLA in healthy donors. TCRdb's table, derived via immunoSEQ multiplex PCR, lists solely in-frame clones and lacks some. The sample gives 150,000 to 200,000 clones, roughly 73% of which show up once; about 11% is in the top ten. Sequences were obtained from PBMCs. These receptors originate from a young man in good health and CMV-seropositive. Each CDR3 is given without its conserved first and last residue. The order of the fields is clone size, V gene, J gene, CDR3 protein. Not every row has a clone size; where given, it reads once, few, many or a size class.

>once|TRBV5-4|TRBJ2-5
ASSLRGSETQY
>.|TRBV9|TRBJ2-2
ASSVGETGGELF
>.|TRBV5-4|TRBJ2-5
ASSLGREETQY
>.|TRBV29-1|TRBJ2-1
SVPRPAEGANNEQF
>once|TRBV19|TRBJ2-1
ASSMRFGNEQF
>.|TRBV19|TRBJ2-2
ASSRDRGGNTGELF
>.|TRBV27|TRBJ2-4
ASSLSMQAKNIQY
>.|TRBV7-8|TRBJ2-5
ASSLGGSQETQY
>.|TRBV2|TRBJ2-1
ASSTQGLVSNEQF
>.|TRBV5-8|TRBJ1-5
ASSLGDRRSNQPQH
>many|TRBV7-9|TRBJ1-1
ASTPGSRTEAF
>.|TRBV4-1|TRBJ2-7
ASSQDYLAGPSYEQY
>.|TRBV19|TRBJ1-5
ASRPLSEGAAQPQH
>.|TRBV19|TRBJ1-4
ASSTGQGGTNEKLF
>.|TRBV2|TRBJ1-1
ASRVFGTMNTEAF
>.|TRBV4-2|TRBJ1-5
ASSQASNQPQH
>.|TRBV7-9|TRBJ2-7
SSSPVGTGFSEQY
>.|TRBV19|TRBJ2-1
ASSRGSGRRASLGNEQF
>.|TRBV30|TRBJ1-4
ASRLSTEKLF
>few|TRBV5-6|TRBJ2-2
ASSLGPTGNTGELF
>.|TRBV6-1|TRBJ2-1
ASRSGANEQF
>.|TRBV6-5|TRBJ2-5
ASSGYRAGQETQY
>.|TRBV19|TRBJ2-1
ASSILGGERQF
>.|TRBV18|TRBJ2-1
ASSPGSGSSYNEQF
>.|TRBV5-1|TRBJ2-7
ASSLGQGREQY
>.|TRBV5-4|TRBJ1-3
ASSPDRGPGNTIY
>.|TRBV21-1|TRBJ2-1
ASSNNKRDVEQF
>.|TRBV6-1|TRBJ2-7
ATMDRVYNYEQY
>.|TRBV10-3|TRBJ2-2
ATLGQGRTGELF
>.|TRBV7-2|TRBJ1-1
ASSYEGTVNTEAF
>.|TRBV7-9|TRBJ2-3
ASSLAIQGTDTQY
>.|TRBV10-3|TRBJ2-1
AISDPGGVKGDEQF
>.|TRBV9|TRBJ1-3
ASSVYPGANSGNTIY
>.|TRBV27|TRBJ2-5
ASSSLGPQETQY
>.|TRBV11-2|TRBJ1-2
ASSFTGATNYGYT
>.|TRBV2|TRBJ2-7
ASSEYGSGKSGEQY
>.|TRBV30|TRBJ2-4
AWSFINTDKNIQY
>.|TRBV27|TRBJ2-7
ASTLYPPRGFYEQY
>.|TRBV10-3|TRBJ1-1
AISESSTEAF
>.|TRBV5-1|TRBJ1-4
ASSLEGDPGKLF
>.|TRBV29-1|TRBJ2-5
SVFRRSGQETQY
>.|TRBV27|TRBJ2-5
ASTQRGTQY
>.|TRBV2|TRBJ2-1
ASSGGGLAGADEQF
>.|TRBV7-8|TRBJ1-3
ASSLSLPYSGNTIY
>.|TRBV9|TRBJ1-4
ASSTGLEANEKLF
>.|TRBV14|TRBJ2-1
ASSQAGYYNEQF
>.|TRBV11-2|TRBJ2-2
ASSRDRVVTGELF
>.|TRBV30|TRBJ2-7
ACGLAGGFGEQY
>.|TRBV19|TRBJ2-7
ASSPPGTGSYEQY